Listed below are T cell receptor beta chains from one sample, sequenced in a study of T cell responses to AZD1222 COVID-19 vaccine. Repertoires were generated with immunoSEQ multiplex PCR, while TCRdb's copy carries only in-frame clones and drops some. The sample has roughly 100,000 clones, roughly 90% seen once. The source material was peripheral blood, sampled 28 days after the second AZD1222 dose. These receptors all stem from an adult who received the AZD1222 COVID-19 vaccine. Both conserved end residues are part of each CDR3. A D gene is named only where the DNA matches it firmly. Rows may omit the clone size; those that give it use once, few, many or a size class.

v_gene: TRBV5-1
j_gene: TRBJ1-5
d_gene: NA
abundance: few
CDR3nt: TGCGCCAGCAGCTTGGGGGGTTCCAATCAGCCCCAGCATTTT
CDR3aa: CASSLGGSNQPQHF

v_gene: TRBV5-6
j_gene: TRBJ1-2
d_gene: NA
abundance: NA
CDR3nt: TGTGCCAGCAGCCGGGCACCGGATAAAGTCTATGGCTACACCTTC
CDR3aa: CASSRAPDKVYGYTF

v_gene: TRBV29-1
j_gene: TRBJ2-1
d_gene: TRBD1
abundance: NA
CDR3nt: TGCAGCGCTGACAGGGGGCAAAGTCGGTCAAACAATGAGCAGTTCTTC
CDR3aa: CSADRGQSRSNNEQFF

v_gene: TRBV27
j_gene: TRBJ2-7
d_gene: NA
abundance: NA
CDR3nt: TGTGCCAGCAGTCCATTATGGGGCAGCCAGGAGCAGTACTTC
CDR3aa: CASSPLWGSQEQYF

v_gene: TRBV15
j_gene: TRBJ1-5
d_gene: NA
abundance: NA
CDR3nt: TGTGCCACCAGCAGAGGTGACATCCAGCCCCAGCATTTT
CDR3aa: CATSRGDIQPQHF

v_gene: TRBV28
j_gene: TRBJ1-2
d_gene: NA
abundance: NA
CDR3nt: TGTGCCAGCAGCCTGGGGTACTATGGCTACACCTTC
CDR3aa: CASSLGYYGYTF

v_gene: TRBV5-1
j_gene: TRBJ2-5
d_gene: NA
abundance: few
CDR3nt: TGCGCCAGCAGCTTGGCGATGGAGACCCAGTACTTC
CDR3aa: CASSLAMETQYF

v_gene: TRBV5-1
j_gene: TRBJ2-7
d_gene: NA
abundance: NA
CDR3nt: TGCGCCAGCAGTAGGGACGGCTCCTACGAGCAGTACTTC
CDR3aa: CASSRDGSYEQYF

v_gene: TRBV18
j_gene: TRBJ1-2
d_gene: TRBD1
abundance: NA
CDR3nt: TGTGCCAGCTCACCCAAGGCCGGGACAGGGGGTAAAAATGGCTACACCTTC
CDR3aa: CASSPKAGTGGKNGYTF

v_gene: TRBV3-1/TRBV3-2
j_gene: TRBJ1-5
d_gene: NA
abundance: NA
CDR3nt: TGTGCCAGCAGCCCCCAGGGGATTCAGCCCCAGCATTTT
CDR3aa: CASSPQGIQPQHF

v_gene: TRBV5-6
j_gene: TRBJ2-5
d_gene: NA
abundance: NA
CDR3nt: TGTGCCAGCAGCTTGAGGGGGTATCAAGAGACCCAGTACTTC
CDR3aa: CASSLRGYQETQYF

v_gene: TRBV29-1
j_gene: TRBJ1-3
d_gene: NA
abundance: NA
CDR3nt: TGCAGCGTCCCGGGGTTATCTGGAAACACCATATATTTT
CDR3aa: CSVPGLSGNTIYF

v_gene: TRBV4-2
j_gene: TRBJ2-1
d_gene: NA
abundance: NA
CDR3nt: TGTGCCAGCAGCCAAGTGGAGACTGCCTACAATGAGCAGTTCTTC
CDR3aa: CASSQVETAYNEQFF

v_gene: TRBV2
j_gene: TRBJ1-1
d_gene: TRBD1
abundance: NA
CDR3nt: TGTGCCAGCAGTGTGACAGGGGGCTGGGGCACTGAAGCTTTCTTT
CDR3aa: CASSVTGGWGTEAFF

v_gene: TRBV29-1
j_gene: TRBJ2-1
d_gene: TRBD2
abundance: NA
CDR3nt: TGCAGCGTTGTAGGACTAGCGGGAGAGGGGGTCCTCAATGAGCAGTTCTTC
CDR3aa: CSVVGLAGEGVLNEQFF

v_gene: TRBV11-2
j_gene: TRBJ1-2
d_gene: NA
abundance: NA
CDR3nt: TGTGCCAGCAGCCCCGGGCAGGACTATGGCTACACCTTC
CDR3aa: CASSPGQDYGYTF

v_gene: TRBV6-1
j_gene: TRBJ2-1
d_gene: NA
abundance: NA
CDR3nt: TGTGCCAGCAGTGAAGCGGGTCGCGGCAATGAGCAGTTCTTC
CDR3aa: CASSEAGRGNEQFF

v_gene: TRBV28
j_gene: TRBJ1-5
d_gene: NA
abundance: NA
CDR3nt: TGTGCCACAGAGGGGAGTACTGGAAAAAATCAGCCCCAGCATTTT
CDR3aa: CATEGSTGKNQPQHF

v_gene: TRBV18
j_gene: TRBJ2-7
d_gene: TRBD1
abundance: NA
CDR3nt: TGTGCCAGCTCTCAAGGACAGGGAAGTTTGTACGAGCAGTACTTC
CDR3aa: CASSQGQGSLYEQYF

v_gene: TRBV24-1
j_gene: TRBJ2-2
d_gene: TRBD1
abundance: NA
CDR3nt: TGTGCCACCAGTGATTTTCGGACAGGGCCGAACACCGGGGAGCTGTTTTTT
CDR3aa: CATSDFRTGPNTGELFF

v_gene: TRBV19
j_gene: TRBJ2-7
d_gene: NA
abundance: NA
CDR3nt: TGTGCCAGTAGTATATCCAGGAACGTCTACGAGCAGTACTTC
CDR3aa: CASSISRNVYEQYF

v_gene: TRBV28
j_gene: TRBJ1-5
d_gene: NA
abundance: NA
CDR3nt: TGTGCCAGCAGTTTTCAGCTGGGCAATCAGCCCCAGCATTTT
CDR3aa: CASSFQLGNQPQHF

v_gene: TRBV30
j_gene: TRBJ1-3
d_gene: NA
abundance: few
CDR3nt: TGTGCCTGGGGACTCCTGAGCTCTGGAAACACCATATATTTT
CDR3aa: CAWGLLSSGNTIYF

v_gene: TRBV5-6
j_gene: TRBJ2-1
d_gene: TRBD1
abundance: once
CDR3nt: TGTGCCAGCAGCTTGAGGGGGCAAATTGTCAATGAGCAGTTCTTC
CDR3aa: CASSLRGQIVNEQFF

v_gene: TRBV6-2/TRBV6-3
j_gene: TRBJ2-3
d_gene: TRBD2
abundance: NA
CDR3nt: TGTGCCAGCAGCCCGGGGACTAGCGTAGATACGCAGTATTTT
CDR3aa: CASSPGTSVDTQYF

v_gene: TRBV2
j_gene: TRBJ1-6
d_gene: NA
abundance: NA
CDR3nt: TGTGCCAGCATTGCATCGTTAGGTTCACCCCTCCACTTT
CDR3aa: CASIASLGSPLHF

v_gene: TRBV7-9
j_gene: TRBJ1-1
d_gene: NA
abundance: NA
CDR3nt: TGTGCCAGCAGCTCGAGGACGGAAATGAACACTGAAGCTTTCTTT
CDR3aa: CASSSRTEMNTEAFF

v_gene: TRBV10-2
j_gene: TRBJ2-7
d_gene: TRBD2
abundance: NA
CDR3nt: TGCGCCAGCAGAGGCGGGAGTCTCAGCTCCTACGAGCAGTACTTC
CDR3aa: CASRGGSLSSYEQYF

v_gene: TRBV9
j_gene: TRBJ2-3
d_gene: TRBD2
abundance: NA
CDR3nt: TGTGCCAGCAGCGTGACTAGCGGGGGAGATACGCAGTATTTT
CDR3aa: CASSVTSGGDTQYF

v_gene: TRBV9
j_gene: TRBJ2-1
d_gene: NA
abundance: NA
CDR3nt: TGTGCCAGCAGCGTAGCAGACAGTCGGAATGAGCAGTTCTTC
CDR3aa: CASSVADSRNEQFF

v_gene: TRBV14
j_gene: TRBJ2-7
d_gene: NA
abundance: NA
CDR3nt: TGTGCCAGCAGCCCCCTGAACTTACGGGAGCGGTACGAGCAGTACTTC
CDR3aa: CASSPLNLRERYEQYF

v_gene: TRBV5-1
j_gene: TRBJ2-5
d_gene: NA
abundance: NA
CDR3nt: TGCGCCAGCAGCGCTACAGGGAATAGGGAGACCCAGTACTTC
CDR3aa: CASSATGNRETQYF

v_gene: TRBV27
j_gene: TRBJ2-1
d_gene: TRBD2
abundance: NA
CDR3nt: TGTGCCAGCAGCCGGCGGGGGTCCTACAATGAGCAGTTCTTC
CDR3aa: CASSRRGSYNEQFF

v_gene: TRBV7-6
j_gene: TRBJ2-5
d_gene: NA
abundance: NA
CDR3nt: TGTGCCAGCAGCTTATCGAGGAATGTGGAGACCCAGTACTTC
CDR3aa: CASSLSRNVETQYF

v_gene: TRBV6-5
j_gene: TRBJ2-2
d_gene: NA
abundance: NA
CDR3nt: TGTGCCAGCAGTTACCGACCCACCGGGGAGCTGTTTTTT
CDR3aa: CASSYRPTGELFF

v_gene: TRBV5-8
j_gene: TRBJ2-1
d_gene: TRBD1
abundance: NA
CDR3nt: TGTGCCAGCAGCCGTGGGGACAGGGGCTCCTCCAGCTCCTACAATGAGCAGTTCTTC
CDR3aa: CASSRGDRGSSSSYNEQFF

v_gene: TRBV19
j_gene: TRBJ2-3
d_gene: NA
abundance: NA
CDR3nt: TGTGCCAGTAGTATTGGCCTGCACCTAGTTCCAGATACGCAGTATTTT
CDR3aa: CASSIGLHLVPDTQYF

v_gene: TRBV24-1
j_gene: TRBJ2-7
d_gene: TRBD2
abundance: NA
CDR3nt: TGTGCCACCAGTGCGGGAGGTTCCTACGAGCAGTACTTC
CDR3aa: CATSAGGSYEQYF

v_gene: TRBV10-1
j_gene: TRBJ2-7
d_gene: TRBD2
abundance: NA
CDR3nt: TGCGCCAGCAGTGAGACCGGGACTAGCGGGAGCTCCTACGAGCAGTACTTC
CDR3aa: CASSETGTSGSSYEQYF

v_gene: TRBV6-2/TRBV6-3
j_gene: TRBJ1-2
d_gene: NA
abundance: NA
CDR3nt: TGTGCCAGCAGTTACTCGACGTACAGGGTCGTTGGAGCTGGCTACACCTTC
CDR3aa: CASSYSTYRVVGAGYTF

v_gene: TRBV28
j_gene: TRBJ2-1
d_gene: TRBD2
abundance: once
CDR3nt: TGTGCCAGCAGGCTAGCGGGAACTGAGCAGTTCTTC
CDR3aa: CASRLAGTEQFF

v_gene: TRBV7-2
j_gene: TRBJ1-4
d_gene: NA
abundance: NA
CDR3nt: TGTGCCAGCAGCTTAGATGGAGGGGCGAGCGAAAAACTGTTTTTT
CDR3aa: CASSLDGGASEKLFF

v_gene: TRBV2
j_gene: TRBJ1-4
d_gene: TRBD1
abundance: NA
CDR3nt: TGTGCCAGCAGTTCGGACAGGGGGAATGAAAAACTGTTTTTT
CDR3aa: CASSSDRGNEKLFF

v_gene: TRBV2
j_gene: TRBJ1-6
d_gene: NA
abundance: NA
CDR3nt: TGTGCCAGCGACGGACCCCCAAGGGGACCCCTCCACTTT
CDR3aa: CASDGPPRGPLHF

v_gene: TRBV6-5
j_gene: TRBJ1-1
d_gene: NA
abundance: NA
CDR3nt: TGTGCCAGCTGGTATATGACTGAAGCTTTCTTT
CDR3aa: CASWYMTEAFF

v_gene: TRBV9
j_gene: TRBJ2-7
d_gene: TRBD1
abundance: NA
CDR3nt: TGTGCCAGCAGCACCCCGGGACAGGGGCCCCGACACGAGCAGTACTTC
CDR3aa: CASSTPGQGPRHEQYF

v_gene: TRBV2
j_gene: TRBJ1-1
d_gene: NA
abundance: NA
CDR3nt: TGTGCCAGCAGTGATCGTGGGGGGGCTTTCTTT
CDR3aa: CASSDRGGAFF

v_gene: TRBV6-1
j_gene: TRBJ1-1
d_gene: NA
abundance: NA
CDR3nt: TGTGCCAGCAGTGACAGGGGAGTAACTGAAGCTTTCTTT
CDR3aa: CASSDRGVTEAFF

v_gene: TRBV24-1
j_gene: TRBJ2-2
d_gene: NA
abundance: once
CDR3nt: TGTGCCAGCCGAGGGACACCTGACACCGGGGAGCTGTTTTTT
CDR3aa: CASRGTPDTGELFF

v_gene: TRBV5-4
j_gene: TRBJ2-1
d_gene: TRBD1
abundance: NA
CDR3nt: TGTGCCAGCAGCGCTACAGGGGGCGAGAATGAGCAGTTCTTC
CDR3aa: CASSATGGENEQFF

v_gene: TRBV28
j_gene: TRBJ2-3
d_gene: NA
abundance: NA
CDR3nt: TGTGCCAGCAGTTCCCCTTTGCGCACAGATACGCAGTATTTT
CDR3aa: CASSSPLRTDTQYF

v_gene: TRBV19
j_gene: TRBJ2-3
d_gene: NA
abundance: NA
CDR3nt: TGTGCCAGTAGTCGAGGCGGCACAGATACGCAGTATTTT
CDR3aa: CASSRGGTDTQYF

v_gene: TRBV19
j_gene: TRBJ2-1
d_gene: TRBD2
abundance: NA
CDR3nt: TGTGCCAGTAGTCTAACCTTAGCGGGAGAGCTTCCTGATGAGCAGTTCTTC
CDR3aa: CASSLTLAGELPDEQFF

v_gene: TRBV7-7
j_gene: TRBJ2-5
d_gene: TRBD2
abundance: NA
CDR3nt: TGTGCTAGCAGCTTTAGGACTAGCGGGTGCCAAGAGACCCAGTACTTC
CDR3aa: CASSFRTSGCQETQYF

v_gene: TRBV15
j_gene: TRBJ2-7
d_gene: NA
abundance: NA
CDR3nt: TGTGCCACCAGCAGAGTTGCCACGGAGTCCTACGAGCAGTACTTC
CDR3aa: CATSRVATESYEQYF

v_gene: TRBV28
j_gene: TRBJ2-7
d_gene: NA
abundance: NA
CDR3nt: TGTGCCAGCAGTGTTCCGCTAGCGGCCGACTACCAGGGGGAGCAGTACTTC
CDR3aa: CASSVPLAADYQGEQYF

v_gene: TRBV5-1
j_gene: TRBJ2-2
d_gene: NA
abundance: NA
CDR3nt: TGCGCCAGCAGCTTGTCGGTCACCGGGGAGCTGTTTTTT
CDR3aa: CASSLSVTGELFF

v_gene: TRBV28
j_gene: TRBJ1-2
d_gene: TRBD1
abundance: NA
CDR3nt: TGTGCCAGCACGTCCTACCTAGGGGGACAGGGTGGGTATGGCTACACCTTC
CDR3aa: CASTSYLGGQGGYGYTF

v_gene: TRBV3-1/TRBV3-2
j_gene: TRBJ1-6
d_gene: TRBD1
abundance: few
CDR3nt: TGTGCCAGCAGCCAAACCGGGACAGGGGGTTTTTCACCCCTCCACTTT
CDR3aa: CASSQTGTGGFSPLHF

v_gene: TRBV12-3/TRBV12-4
j_gene: TRBJ2-7
d_gene: NA
abundance: NA
CDR3nt: TGTGCCAGCAGTTTAGCGGCATCATACGAGCAGTACTTC
CDR3aa: CASSLAASYEQYF